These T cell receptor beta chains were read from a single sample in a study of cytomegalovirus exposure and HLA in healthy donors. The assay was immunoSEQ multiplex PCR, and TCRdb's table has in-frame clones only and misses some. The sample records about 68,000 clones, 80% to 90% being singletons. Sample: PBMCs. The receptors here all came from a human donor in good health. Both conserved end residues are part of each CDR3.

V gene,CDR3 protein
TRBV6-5,CASSPRQGTGYGYTF
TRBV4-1,CASSQERQSQAFF
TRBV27,CASSGQGILYEQYF
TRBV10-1,CASSDARTGGGEAFF
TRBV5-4,CASSQDSPGQGGELFF
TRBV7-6,CASSLDRAGAGEKLFF
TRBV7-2,CASSPSGSIPGANVLTF
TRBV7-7,CASSLGPGWDTGELFF
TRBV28,CASSLGALAGTGGTDTQYF
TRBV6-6,CASTLAGGNEQFF
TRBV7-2,CASSLATGRNQPQHF
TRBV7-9,CASSLALGESPLHF
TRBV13,CASSLGQGDSGANVLTF
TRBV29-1,CSAAGQGSSYNEQFF
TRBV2,CASSEAALLVF
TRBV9,CASSLLASNTGELFF